This record concerns one TCR beta chain sequence. These data belong to a study of regulatory T cells in long-lasting Graves disease. Germline CDR1 reads SNHLY; CDR2 reads FYNNEI. V lost 4 bases and J lost 6, with 13 bases in between. This CDR3 comprises 14 residues. Regarding time point: persistent/refractory GD, antithyroid drugs over 5 years with positive TRAb. The TCR library was prepared using RNA isolated from PBMCs. TCR beta libraries were built with iRepertoire HTBI primers and Arm-PCR of CDR3 regions. The authors' processing: Identification yielded some 65 TRBV and over eleven TRBJ segments across samples. TCRdb itself ran the multiplex PCR reads through MiXCR, one entry per CDR3 protein. TCRdb's processing, not the authors' own work, is the source of the V and J calls. The table shows about 470,000 distinct CDR3 sequences, with 20% to 25% occurring only once.

This rearrangement joins TRBV2 to TRBJ2-1; D ambiguous. The source of this sequence is a female donor with Graves disease. The starting material was peripheral blood mononuclear cells (PBMCs), obtained when the disease was refractory, from a patient treated with antithyroid drugs. Written as DNA, the CDR3 is TGTGCCAGCAGTGCGCGGCAGGCTCGCAATGAGCAGTTCTTC. Protein sequence: CASSARQARNEQFF.